These 27 T cell receptor beta chains share one sample of origin, sequenced in a study of blood T cell repertoires in COVID-19. Sequencing used immunoSEQ multiplex PCR; TCRdb keeps in-frame clones, though not all of them. Among a few hundred thousand clones listed, 80% to 90% were seen once. The sequenced sample consisted of PBMCs or T cells enriched from blood (not recorded which). The source of these receptors is a young man with acute COVID-19.

The J gene is TRBJ2-7, the V gene TRBV2; 8 positions match TRBD2. There are 14 residues in the CDR3. With 4 bases clipped from V and 4 bases from J, the junction kept 6 bases outside the gene matches. From germline, CDR1 is SNHLY and CDR2 FYNNEI. CDR3 DNA: TGTGCCAGCAGTGTTGGACTAGCCGGGTACGAGCAGTACTTC. Translating it yields CASSVGLAGYEQYF.

This chain links TRBV6-6 with TRBJ2-7; a weak D match, TRBD1 (5 bases). Trimming removed 5 bases from V and 3 bases from J, with 14 bases in between. This CDR3 region has 14 residues. Germline V gene lookup returns CDR1 MNHNY and CDR2 SVGAGI (reference sequence). The CDR3 nucleotides are TGTGCCAGCAGTCCCCCCGACAGATTCTACGAGCAGTACTTC. Protein: CASSPPDRFYEQYF.

This chain connects TRBV5-1 to TRBJ2-2; a possible D gene is TRBD1 (7 bases). Germline CDR1 reads SGHRS; CDR2 reads YFSETQ. V lost 3 bases and J lost 2, with 20 bases in between. This CDR3 spans 18 amino acids. CDR3 coding DNA: TGCGCCAGCAGCTCCAGTCCCCAGGGGGGCTTAAACACCGGGGAGCTGTTTTTT. This encodes CASSSSPQGGLNTGELFF. The full variable domain, with the rest looked up from reference TRBV5-1 and TRBJ2-2, is KAGVTQTPRYLIKTRGQQVTLSCSPISGHRSVSWYQQTPGQGLQFLFEYFSETQRNKGNFPGRFSGRQFSNSRSEMNVSTLELGDSALYLCASSSSPQGGLNTGELFFGEGSRLTVL.

V gene TRBV5-8 combines with J gene TRBJ2-7; 10 bases are shared with TRBD1. CDR1 SGHTS and CDR2 YDEGEE come from the germline V gene. The V segment lost 4 bases and the J segment 7 bases; nucleotides outside the gene matches: 8. The CDR3 consists of 14 residues. The CDR3 spells CASSLWDRGGEQYF. DNA for the CDR3: TGTGCCAGCAGCCTTTGGGACAGGGGTGGAGAGCAGTACTTC.

The gene calls are TRBV9 and TRBJ1-1; D is perhaps TRBD1 (6 bases). CDR1 is SGDLS and CDR2 is YYNGEE in the germline V gene. The V end was cut by 5 bases, the J end by 1 base, with 12 bases between. The CDR3 is 14 residues long. The CDR3 bases are TGTGCCAGCAGGCCAGGGGCCTCGAACACTGAAGCTTTCTTT. Translation gives CASRPGASNTEAFF.

The chain employs TRBV7-2 and TRBJ2-3; the match to TRBD1 covers 7 bases. CDR3 size: 14 residues. The junction had 5 bases not matched to a gene; V was cut back by 4 bases and J by 4 bases. The germline V gene has CDR1 SGHTA and CDR2 FQGNSA. The DNA of the CDR3 is TGTGCCAGCAGCTCGACAGGGATGGCAGATACGCAGTATTTT. Translated: CASSSTGMADTQYF.

This clone was found a few times. The chain employs TRBV14 and TRBJ2-1; D is possibly TRBD1 (6 bases). This CDR3 has 13 amino acids. The V end lost 1 base, the J end lost 9 bases, and 10 bases lay between the germline ends. Per the germline V gene, CDR1 is SGHDN and CDR2 is FVKESK. CDR3 DNA: TGTGCCAGCAGCCAAGTGGGGGCGGGTGAGCAGTTCTTC. This translates into CASSQVGAGEQFF.

The V and J genes are TRBV21-1 and TRBJ2-2; the D call in the table, TRBD2, was not verified against the DNA. TRBV21-1 is designated a pseudogene. The CDR3 sequence is 19 residues long. CDR3 protein: CASSKALWGSGRNTGELFF. The CDR3 nucleotides read TGTGCCAGCAGCAAAGCGCTTTGGGGTAGCGGGAGGAACACCGGGGAGCTGTTTTTT.

The chain recombines TRBV5-1 with TRBJ1-6, with D tentatively TRBD1 (6 bases). The CDR3 covers 14 residues. The V gene lost 4 bases and the J gene lost 8 bases, with 13 bases spanning the gap. CDR1 is SGHRS, CDR2 YFSETQ, per germline. CDR3 amino acids: CASSDPGVYSPLHF. The CDR3 nucleotides are TGCGCCAGCAGCGACCCAGGGGTTTATTCACCCCTCCACTTT. Based on the CDR3 plus reference TRBV5-1 and TRBJ1-6, the full variable domain is KAGVTQTPRYLIKTRGQQVTLSCSPISGHRSVSWYQQTPGQGLQFLFEYFSETQRNKGNFPGRFSGRQFSNSRSEMNVSTLELGDSALYLCASSDPGVYSPLHFGNGTRLTVT.

V and J are TRBV3-1 (or the pseudogene TRBV3-2) and TRBJ2-1, with 7 bases that match TRBD1. The CDR3 consists of 16 residues. After removal of 4 bases from V and 8 bases from J, the junction contained 14 bases not matched to a gene. Germline-derived CDR1 and CDR2 are LGHDT and YNNKEL (reference sequence). DNA for the CDR3: TGTGCCAGCAGCCCCCGACAGGGATTAAGGTCGTATGAGCAGTTCTTC. It yields the protein CASSPRQGLRSYEQFF.

This clone showed up just a few times. The gene calls are TRBV11-2 and TRBJ1-1; 7 bases align to TRBD1. CDR1 is SGHAT, CDR2 FQNNGV, per germline. The junction had 4 bases not matched to a gene; V was cut back by 5 bases and J by 4 bases. The CDR3 has 13 residues. The CDR3 protein is CASSPDRVTEAFF. The CDR3 DNA follows: TGTGCCAGCAGCCCTGACAGGGTCACTGAAGCTTTCTTT.

A few counts support this clone. The V call is TRBV6-6, the J call TRBJ2-7, with 8 bases lining up with TRBD1. The CDR3 has 15 amino acids. J lost 6 bases, V lost 5 bases, and 12 bases had no gene match. Germline CDR1 is MNHNY and CDR2 is SVGAGI (reference sequence). DNA of the CDR3: TGTGCCAGCAGTACCTCGTCGGACAGGGTGGCCGAGCAGTACTTC. The encoded protein is CASSTSSDRVAEQYF.

The J gene is TRBJ2-2, the V gene TRBV10-2, with D possibly TRBD2 on 6 matching bases. Between the trimmed V and J ends, which lost 8 bases and 2 bases, there was a span of 21 bases. The germline V gene encodes CDR1 WSHSY and CDR2 SAAADI. The CDR3 totals 17 residues. The CDR3 sequence: CASSGTLWDANTGELFF. CDR3 DNA: TGCGCCAGCTCAGGGACTTTGTGGGACGCTAACACCGGGGAGCTGTTTTTT.

The chain has TRBV5-1 and TRBJ2-2; 8 nucleotides align to TRBD1. Germline CDR1 is SGHRS and CDR2 is YFSETQ. This CDR3 is 15 amino acids long. The J segment lost 2 bases and the V segment lost 5 bases, leaving 5 bases of the junction unmatched. DNA of the CDR3: TGCGCCAGCAGACGGACAGGGACCAACACCGGGGAGCTGTTTTTT. Translated, it gives CASRRTGTNTGELFF.

The chain links TRBV7-3 to TRBJ2-2; TRBD2 matches 7 bases. The CDR3 has 18 amino acids. The V segment lost 5 bases and the J segment 2 bases; nucleotides outside the gene matches: 14. Germline CDR1 is SGHTA and CDR2 is FQGTGA. The DNA for the CDR3 is TGTGCCAGCAGCCCCTCAGTTTGGACTAGACGTAACACCGGGGAGCTGTTTTTT. This encodes CASSPSVWTRRNTGELFF.

The V call is TRBV29-1, the J call TRBJ2-1, with TRBD1 identical over 9 bases. This CDR3 is built from 16 residues. The germline CDR1 and CDR2 sequences are SQVTM and ANQGSEA. V lost 5 bases, J lost 3 bases, and 11 bases stayed unmatched. The CDR3 region is CSVYSRRTGDYNEQFF. The DNA for the CDR3 is TGCAGCGTTTATTCGCGTCGGACAGGGGACTACAATGAGCAGTTCTTC.

This clone occurred a few times. V is TRBV11-1 and J is TRBJ2-3; D is unresolved. The ends were cut back, 4 bases at V and 2 bases at J, with 10 bases in the middle. The CDR3 loop spans 14 amino acids. CDR1 and CDR2 (germline): SGHAT, FQDESV (reference sequence). The CDR3 here is CASSWRTATDTQYF. As DNA, the CDR3 is TGTGCCAGCAGCTGGAGAACTGCCACAGATACGCAGTATTTT.

This clone has a single count. CDR3 sequence (DNA): TGTGCCAGCAGCCCGCGGGGAGGGGACTACACCGGGGAGCTGTTTTTT. Translation: CASSPRGGDYTGELFF. The V and J genes are TRBV27 and TRBJ2-2, with 7 bases aligning to TRBD2. CDR3 length: 16 residues. The germline V gene encodes CDR1 MNHEY and CDR2 SMNVEV (reference sequence). J lost 3 bases, V lost 6 bases, and 10 bases had no gene match.

CDR3 nucleotide sequence: TGTGCCAGCAGCTTAAGTTCCGGCGGCTCCAGAGTCAATGAGCAGTTCTTC. As protein: CASSLSSGGSRVNEQFF. The V and J genes are TRBV7-3 and TRBJ2-1, with unresolved D. This CDR3 has 17 residues. The germline gives CDR1 SGHTA, CDR2 FQGTGA. Trimming stripped 1 base from V and 6 bases from J, with 19 bases between. Filled out from reference TRBV7-3 and TRBJ2-1, the complete variable domain reads GAGVSQTPSNKVTEKGKYVELRCDPISGHTALYWYRQSLGQGPEFLIYFQGTGAADDSGLPNDRFFAVRPEGSVSTLKIQRTERGDSAVYLCASSLSSGGSRVNEQFFGPGTRLTVL.

The chain employs TRBV7-3 and TRBJ1-3; no definite D call. V lost 2 bases to trimming and J lost 0 bases, with 8 bases between them. The CDR3 runs 15 residues. CDR1 and CDR2 from the germline V gene are SGHTA and FQGTGA. The DNA for the CDR3 is TGTGCCAGCAGCTTAGACCGGAGCTCTGGAAACACCATATATTTT. Translated, it gives CASSLDRSSGNTIYF. Supplemented by reference TRBV7-3 and TRBJ1-3, the full variable domain reads GAGVSQTPSNKVTEKGKYVELRCDPISGHTALYWYRQSLGQGPEFLIYFQGTGAADDSGLPNDRFFAVRPEGSVSTLKIQRTERGDSAVYLCASSLDRSSGNTIYFGEGSWLTVV.

This chain joins TRBV5-4 and TRBJ1-2, with D unclear. Germline CDR1 SGHNT, CDR2 YYREEE (reference sequence). The germline V and J ends were trimmed by 2 bases and 4 bases, with 9 bases remaining between them. The CDR3 contains 13 residues. CDR3 coding DNA: TGTGCCAGCAGCTTAGGAGAACTCTATGGCTACACCTTC. It translates to CASSLGELYGYTF. The variable domain in full, with the rest retrieved from reference TRBV5-4 and TRBJ1-2, is ETGVTQSPTHLIKTRGQQVTLRCSSQSGHNTVSWYQQALGQGPQFIFQYYREEENGRGNFPPRFSGLQFPNYSSELNVNALELDDSALYLCASSLGELYGYTFGSGTRLTVV.

DNA for the CDR3: TGTGCCAGCAGCTTTCAGGGGAACTACAATGAGCAGTTCTTC. It encodes CASSFQGNYNEQFF. The gene calls are TRBV9 and TRBJ2-1; D perhaps matches TRBD1 (6 bases). The CDR3 totals 14 residues. V was shortened by 4 bases and J by 3 bases, with 11 bases between the two germline ends. Germline CDR1 is SGDLS and CDR2 is YYNGEE. The variable domain in full, completed from reference TRBV9 and TRBJ2-1, reads DSGVTQTPKHLITATGQRVTLRCSPRSGDLSVYWYQQSLDQGLQFLIQYYNGEERAKGNILERFSAQQFPDLHSELNLSSLELGDSALYFCASSFQGNYNEQFFGPGTRLTVL.

The V gene is TRBV28, the J gene TRBJ2-1; 7 nucleotides line up with TRBD2. The CDR3 length is 13 residues. The germline gives CDR1 MDHEN, CDR2 SYDVKM. J gave up 7 bases and V 3 bases, and 3 bases lay outside the gene matches. The CDR3: CASSFREVNEQFF. CDR3 nucleotides: TGTGCCAGCAGTTTCCGGGAGGTGAATGAGCAGTTCTTC.

The rearrangement joins TRBV29-1 to TRBJ2-1; D may be TRBD2 (5 bases). Trimming left V 8 bases short and J 7 bases short, with 18 bases between. CDR3 length equals 13 residues. The germline CDR1 and CDR2 sequences are SQVTM and ANQGSEA. CDR3 residues: CSISSFLENEQFF. In DNA form, the CDR3 reads TGCAGCATCTCTAGCTTCCTTGAGAATGAGCAGTTCTTC.

For the CDR3, the DNA is TGTGCCAGCAGCACAGGGACAGGGAACTATGGCTACACCTTC. Translation gives CASSTGTGNYGYTF. The chain carries TRBV5-6 and TRBJ1-2; TRBD1 matches 9 bases. CDR1 and CDR2 from the germline V gene are SGHDT and YYEEEE. V shed 4 bases, J shed 2 bases, and the junction held 3 bases outside the gene matches. The CDR3 spans 14 residues.

The V call is TRBV5-1, the J call TRBJ1-4; weak D call: TRBD1 (6 bases). Germline V gene sequence: CDR1 SGHRS, CDR2 YFSETQ. The CDR3 sequence is 16 residues long. V lost 0 bases and J 3 bases, leaving 12 bases between the germline ends. Written as DNA, the CDR3 is TGCGCCAGCAGCTTGGCGGGGGGGACACCTAATGAAAAACTGTTTTTT. It specifies CASSLAGGTPNEKLFF.

The chain links TRBV29-1 to TRBJ2-3, with D possibly matching TRBD2 (5 bases). The CDR3 length is 11 residues. CDR1 and CDR2 (germline): SQVTM, ANQGSEA. Deletions cut 7 bases from V and 7 bases from J, with 12 bases between. The CDR3 DNA is TGCAGCGACAAGAGCGGTTATACGCAGTATTTT. Translation gives CSDKSGYTQYF.